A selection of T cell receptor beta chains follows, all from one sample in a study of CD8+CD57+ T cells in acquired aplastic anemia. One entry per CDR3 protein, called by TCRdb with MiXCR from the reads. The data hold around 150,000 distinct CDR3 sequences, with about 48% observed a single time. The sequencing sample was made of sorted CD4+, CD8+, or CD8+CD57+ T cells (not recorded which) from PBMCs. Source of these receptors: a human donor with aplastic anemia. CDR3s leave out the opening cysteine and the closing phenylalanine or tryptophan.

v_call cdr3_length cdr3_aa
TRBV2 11 ASSEGQTLEAF
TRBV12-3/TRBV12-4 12 ASSLFLGLNTQY
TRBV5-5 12 ASSLLVGGNTIY
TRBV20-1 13 SARARNPGGEKLF
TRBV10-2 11 ASNRDQGREQY
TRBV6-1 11 ASSATGGYGYT
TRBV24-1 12 ATSDWTGSNEQY
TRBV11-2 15 ASSLRGLAGMSYEQY
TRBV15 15 ATSRPGGLVNAYGYT
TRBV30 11 AWNRGQADTQY